This TCR beta chain was documented in a study of T cell changes during pregnancy in multiple sclerosis. The method was immunoSEQ multiplex PCR; TCRdb's version includes in-frame clones alone and lacks a portion of them. The sample includes about 68,000 clones, 92% of them seen just once. This CDR3 spans 15 amino acids. From germline, CDR1 is MNHEY and CDR2 SVGAGI. J gave up 5 bases and V 4 bases, and 9 bases lay outside the gene matches. The sequence came from a female donor in good health, enrolled as a control in a pregnancy study. The V gene is TRBV6-5, the J gene TRBJ2-7, with 9 bases that match TRBD2. The material was peripheral blood, obtained after pregnancy. The CDR3 is CASSSSGTSWNEQYF. Here the CDR3 DNA reads TGTGCCAGCAGTTCATCCGGGACTAGCTGGAACGAGCAGTACTTC.